Each of the 19 T cell receptor beta chains below was sequenced from the same sample in a study of CD8 T cells in Susac syndrome. Reverse transcription used 0.5 to 1 ug RNA and random hexamers. TCRdb passed the immunoSEQ multiplex PCR reads through MiXCR, listing each CDR3 protein once. The sample has more than 80,000 distinct CDR3 sequences; roughly 95% are singletons. Sequences were obtained from CD8+ T cells from PBMCs. Receptors were obtained from a human donor with Susac syndrome.

The chain links TRBV6-2 or TRBV6-3 to TRBJ1-6, with a weak D call TRBD1 (5 bases). The V end lost 7 bases, the J end lost 4 bases, and 11 bases lay between the germline ends. The germline gives CDR1 MNHEY, CDR2 SVGEGT. The CDR3 has 14 residues. The CDR3 loop is CASMAGGYNSPLHF. The CDR3 DNA is TGTGCCAGCATGGCCGGGGGATATAATTCACCCCTCCACTTT.

The CDR3 DNA follows: TGTGCCAGCAGTTTGACAGGGGTTGGGGAAAAACTGTTTTTT. Amino acids: CASSLTGVGEKLFF. The chain has TRBV27 and TRBJ1-4; 8 positions match TRBD1. Germline loops: CDR1 MNHEY, CDR2 SMNVEV (reference sequence). V trimming: 3 bases; J trimming: 8 bases; junction bases outside the gene matches: 5. The CDR3 length is 14 residues.

The sample holds a few counts of this clonotype. The rearrangement uses TRBV19 and TRBJ2-1; D is undetermined. Per the germline V gene, CDR1 is LNHDA and CDR2 is SQIVND (reference sequence). This CDR3 comprises 11 residues. Trimming took off 9 bases at V and 4 bases at J, with 7 bases between the two ends. CDR3 loop: CASRNYNEQFF. CDR3 nucleotides: TGTGCCAGCCGGAATTACAATGAGCAGTTCTTC.

This rearrangement joins TRBV29-1 to TRBJ2-7; 7 bases agree with TRBD1. CDR3 length: 14 residues. V dropped 7 bases and J dropped 0; count of bases not matched to a gene: 9. The V gene's germline CDR1 is SQVTM and CDR2 ANQGSEA. The CDR3 spells CSAETGSSSYEQYF. CDR3 nucleotide sequence: TGCAGCGCCGAGACAGGGTCCTCCTCCTACGAGCAGTACTTC.

This sequence joins TRBV12-2 and TRBJ1-1; the listed D gene, TRBD1, was not tested against the DNA. TRBV12-2 is given as a pseudogene. This CDR3 contains 15 residues. The CDR3 spells CASRFRDREHDEAFF. The CDR3 DNA is TGTGCAAGTCGCTTCCGGGACAGGGAACATGATGAAGCTTTCTTT.

CDR3 residues: CASSLTASGVYNEQFF. DNA for the CDR3: TGTGCCAGCAGTTTGACCGCTAGCGGGGTCTACAATGAGCAGTTCTTC. The V and J genes are TRBV6-2 or TRBV6-3 and TRBJ2-1; 9 bases align to TRBD2. From germline, CDR1 is MNHEY and CDR2 SVGEGT. V lost 4 bases and J lost 3; bases outside the gene matches: 7. The CDR3 extends over 16 amino acids.

The rearrangement joins TRBV5-4 to TRBJ1-1; D not certain. The CDR3 runs 13 residues. Trimming took off 5 bases at V and 0 bases at J, with 8 bases between the two ends. The germline gives CDR1 SGHNT, CDR2 YYREEE (reference sequence). CDR3 nucleotides: TGTGCCAGCAGGGGTCTTATGAACACTGAAGCTTTCTTT. Its protein product is CASRGLMNTEAFF. Supplemented by reference TRBV5-4 and TRBJ1-1, the full variable domain reads ETGVTQSPTHLIKTRGQQVTLRCSSQSGHNTVSWYQQALGQGPQFIFQYYREEENGRGNFPPRFSGLQFPNYSSELNVNALELDDSALYLCASRGLMNTEAFFGQGTRLTVV.

This sequence joins TRBV6-5 and TRBJ1-1; TRBD1 agrees at 7 bases. CDR1 and CDR2 from the germline V gene are MNHEY and SVGAGI. With V trimmed by 0 bases and J by 5 bases, 0 bases remained unmatched. The CDR3 loop spans 13 amino acids. For the CDR3, the DNA is TGTGCCAGCAGTTACTCGGGACAGACTGAAGCTTTCTTT. Encoded protein: CASSYSGQTEAFF.

V and J are TRBV25-1 and TRBJ1-2; D is ambiguous. The germline CDR1 and CDR2 sequences are MGHDK and SYGVNS. V lost 4 bases to trimming and J lost 7 bases, with 13 bases between them. CDR3 size: 13 residues. The CDR3 DNA sequence: TGTGCCAGCAGTGGACTAGAATTGCGTGGCTACACCTTC. Translated: CASSGLELRGYTF.

V is TRBV6-5 and J is TRBJ2-1; D unresolved. The CDR3 spans 11 residues. The germline gives CDR1 MNHEY, CDR2 SVGAGI. The V and J ends lost 7 bases and 3 bases respectively, with 4 bases between them. CDR3 sequence: CASTSYNEQFF. The CDR3 DNA is TGTGCCAGCACAAGCTACAATGAGCAGTTCTTC.

The genes are TRBV12-5 and TRBJ1-1, with D uncertain. With 2 bases removed from V and 1 base from J, the gap between germline ends came to 11 bases. This CDR3 is built from 15 residues. Germline V CDR1 and CDR2: LGHNT, FRNRAP. For the CDR3, the DNA is TGTGCTAGTGGTTTGCTCCAGCAGGCGAACACTGAAGCTTTCTTT. Translation: CASGLLQQANTEAFF. Combining the CDR3 with reference TRBV12-5 and TRBJ1-1 gives the whole variable domain DARVTQTPRHKVTEMGQEVTMRCQPILGHNTVFWYRQTMMQGLELLAYFRNRAPLDDSGMPKDRFSAEMPDATLATLKIQPSEPRDSAVYFCASGLLQQANTEAFFGQGTRLTVV.

This sequence joins TRBV29-1 and TRBJ1-2; a possible D gene is TRBD1 (5 bases). Germline V CDR1 and CDR2: SQVTM, ANQGSEA. Trimming took 4 bases from V and 3 from J, leaving 12 bases between them. The CDR3 totals 13 residues. The DNA for the CDR3 is TGCAGCGTTGTCGGGGGAAACGACTATGGCTACACCTTC. Amino acids: CSVVGGNDYGYTF. Full variable domain (remainder filled in from reference TRBV29-1 and TRBJ1-2): SAVISQKPSRDICQRGTSLTIQCQVDSQVTMMFWYRQQPGQSLTLIATANQGSEATYESGFVIDKFPISRPNLTFSTLTVSNMSPEDSSIYLCSVVGGNDYGYTFGSGTRLTVV.

The rearrangement links TRBV7-8 to TRBJ1-5; D gene uncertain. Germline V gene sequence: CDR1 SGHVS, CDR2 FQNEAQ. This CDR3 region has 13 residues. Between the trimmed V and J ends, which lost 2 bases and 8 bases, there was a span of 10 bases. CDR3 in amino acids: CASSLWGGKPQHF. The CDR3, as DNA: TGTGCCAGCAGCTTATGGGGAGGGAAGCCCCAGCATTTT. Complete variable domain (other parts from reference TRBV7-8 and TRBJ1-5): GAGVSQSPRYKVAKRGQDVALRCDPISGHVSLFWYQQALGQGPEFLTYFQNEAQLDKSGLPSDRFFAERPEGSVSTLKIQRTQQEDSAVYLCASSLWGGKPQHFGDGTRLSIL.

The genes are TRBV14 and TRBJ2-7; D ambiguous. Germline CDR1 SGHDN, CDR2 FVKESK. V lost 1 base and J 3 bases, leaving 4 bases between the germline ends. The CDR3 length is 12 residues. The CDR3 loop reads CASSQGVYEQYF. The CDR3 DNA reads TGTGCCAGCAGCCAAGGGGTCTACGAGCAGTACTTC.

This chain joins TRBV4-2 and TRBJ2-1; 10 nucleotides agree with TRBD1. The CDR3 consists of 19 residues. V was pared by 6 bases and J by 1 base, with 15 bases of the junction left unmatched. Germline CDR1 reads LGHNA; CDR2 reads YNFKEQ. CDR3 loop: CASSRPGTGDMRSYNEQFF. The CDR3, as DNA: TGTGCCAGCAGTCGCCCCGGGACAGGGGACATGAGGTCCTACAATGAGCAGTTCTTC.

This chain links TRBV27 with TRBJ1-5, with D uncertain. Germline CDR1 is MNHEY and CDR2 is SMNVEV (reference sequence). CDR3 length: 13 amino acids. The V end was cut by 2 bases, the J end by 3 bases, with 5 bases between. The CDR3 region is CASSLAPNQPQHF. CDR3 DNA sequence: TGTGCCAGCAGTTTAGCCCCCAATCAGCCCCAGCATTTT.

The chain carries TRBV5-6 and TRBJ2-2; D unresolved. Germline-derived CDR1 and CDR2 are SGHDT and YYEEEE. The length of the CDR3 is 15 residues. Trimming shortened V by 6 bases and J by 7 bases, and 19 bases separated the two germline ends. As DNA, the CDR3 is TGTGCCAGCACTTACCACCGGGCCCCCGGCGGGGAGCTGTTTTTT. The encoded protein is CASTYHRAPGGELFF.

The chain employs TRBV27 and TRBJ1-5; a weak D match, TRBD1 (5 bases). Trimming removed 7 bases from V and 4 bases from J, with 17 bases in between. Germline V gene data show CDR1 as MNHEY and CDR2 as SMNVEV (reference sequence). This CDR3 is built from 15 residues. CDR3 amino acids: CASTPRGEENQPQHF. Here the CDR3 DNA reads TGTGCCAGCACCCCCCGGGGGGAGGAAAATCAGCCCCAGCATTTT.

The chain combines TRBV20-1 with TRBJ2-7; D gene unclear. The CDR3 has 13 residues. Trimming cost V 4 bases and J 5 bases, with 15 bases left between them. Per the germline V gene, CDR1 is DFQATT and CDR2 is SNEGSKA (reference sequence). In DNA form, the CDR3 reads TGCAGTGCTACTAAATCGGGTCGGGACGAGCAGTACTTC. It codes for CSATKSGRDEQYF.